This TCR beta chain was profiled in a study of blood T cell repertoires in COVID-19 (TCRdb year 2020). At the level of the whole study: Collaborator samples came from the United States, Italy and Spain and covered acute and convalescent phases of COVID-19. A de-identified subject ID, COVID-19 status, age in years and sex were almost always included in the sample metadata. HLA class I and class II types, where available, came from metadata supplied by the sample provider rather than from assay-based typing. The dataset comprised deeply sampled blood TCRbeta repertoires from subjects exposed to, actively infected with, or recovered from COVID-19. The repertoires were released in a freely available public database meant as a resource for research on the immune response to SARS-CoV-2. The samples were drawn from the first 160 participants of the ongoing ImmuneRACE study and from 950 to 1,500 subjects provided by 6 global collaborators. The prospective study material was composed of cDNA or gDNA derived from T cells, B-cell-depleted T cells, or PBMCs. What the research found in general, with its limitations: The amount of clinical and demographic metadata varied by source and participant and was provided uncurated.

Participants in the prospective study were enrolled through a virtual design, were aged about 18 to 100 years, and lived in roughly 24 United States geographic areas. To assign participants to cohorts, the prospective study relied on clinical history that participants themselves reported in a screening survey and a study questionnaire. For ImmuneRACE Cohort 3, a participant was defined as recovered based on two consecutive negative NP/OP PCR tests, clearance by a healthcare professional, or resolution of symptoms. Each participant in the prospective study had whole blood, serum and a nasopharyngeal or oropharyngeal swab collected by mobile phlebotomists. Prospective study participants could optionally give additional blood draws and questionnaires over a roughly 2-month period. Prospective study blood samples were shipped either frozen or at room temperature before DNA extraction. With respect to this clone: This clone's antigen is unknown. One base away there is no much larger clone; base qualities are not given.

TCRbeta CDR3 regions were amplified from genomic DNA using the immunoSEQ Assay, a bias-controlled multiplex PCR. Turning to the authors' computational methods: Nucleated cell counts per sample were estimated from amplification of reference gene primers within the assay. To quantify the absolute abundance of each unique TCRbeta CDR3 rearrangement, sequence reads were collapsed and filtered. For each sample, productive Simpson clonality was calculated as the square root of Simpson's diversity index across productive rearrangements. TCRdb took this table from immuneACCESS and kept in-frame rearrangements with V and J called. Such tables lack part of the clones; where checked against another copy, unresolved V genes explain under half of the gap, and the rest is unexplained. That table supplies the V and J calls and clone size; D and trimming were determined from the DNA. A total of 190,000 or so clones appear in this sample, 82% of them only once. The top ten hold roughly 12% of the sample.

Taken from cysteine to phenylalanine, the CDR3 has 16 residues. Of the read, only the CDR3 DNA is kept; its 48 bases are in frame from base 1. At the junction V is shortened by 2 bases and J by 4 bases; bases outside the gene matches: 7. From a lookup of the germline V gene, CDR1 and CDR2 are LGHNA and YSLEER. The sequence is built from TRBV4-3 and TRBJ2-5; TRBD2 aligns with 10 central bases. The sequence derives from a middle-aged man who had recovered from COVID-19. The specimen was PBMCs or T cells enriched from blood (not recorded which). Here the CDR3 is given as CASSQQLAGLGETQYF. The DNA reads TGCGCCAGCAGCCAACAACTAGCGGGATTGGGAGAGACCCAGTACTTC.